The 13 T cell receptor beta chains below were found in one sample sequenced in a study of shared clonotypes between healthy human individuals. Profiled with immunoSEQ multiplex PCR; TCRdb holds only in-frame clones, not every one. This table has some 630,000 clones, 72% appearing once. Sequencing was performed on memory CD4+ T cells sorted from blood. Indicated subset: CD45RA-negative fraction. The receptor source for this set is a woman younger than 45 in good health.

V usage is TRBV5-8 and J usage is TRBJ2-5, with 16 bases fitting TRBD2. Germline V lookup: CDR1 SGHTS, CDR2 YDEGEE. V dropped 4 bases and J dropped 3; count of bases not matched to a gene: 6. The CDR3 contains 17 residues. The CDR3 loop is CASSEGLAGGSEETQYF. The CDR3, as DNA: TGTGCCAGCAGCGAGGGACTAGCGGGAGGGTCCGAAGAGACCCAGTACTTC.

The chain has TRBV6-1 and TRBJ2-3; D unclear. The CDR3 is made up of 15 amino acids. The V gene's germline CDR1 is MNHNS and CDR2 SASEGT. Trimming left V 3 bases short and J 3 bases short, with 13 bases between. CDR3 in amino acids: CASSEIRVGTDTQYF. The CDR3 DNA is TGTGCCAGCAGTGAGATCCGGGTGGGTACAGATACGCAGTATTTT.

This clone appeared a few times. This sequence joins TRBV28 and TRBJ1-1; D not resolved. This CDR3 has 12 amino acids. Per germline, CDR1 MDHEN and CDR2 SYDVKM. Trimming removed 3 bases from V and 7 bases from J, with 9 bases in between. The CDR3 nucleotides read TGTGCCAGCAGTTTTCCACCTGGTGAAGCTTTCTTT. It is translated as CASSFPPGEAFF.

This clone turned up a few times. The gene calls are TRBV1 and TRBJ1-2. TRBV1 is marked as a pseudogene. This CDR3 has 13 amino acids. In nucleotides, the CDR3 is TGCACCAGCAGCCAAGATCGGGCTCTAGGCTACACCTTC. Residues: CTSSQDRALGYTF.

This chain connects TRBV18 to TRBJ1-2; TRBD1 is a possible D gene (6 bases). V lost 3 bases and J 2 bases, leaving 13 bases between the germline ends. The CDR3 sequence is 15 residues long. Germline CDR1 KGHSH, CDR2 LQKENI. The CDR3 DNA follows: TGTGCCAGCTCACCTTCCACAGGGCTCAACTATGGCTACACCTTC. Amino acid sequence: CASSPSTGLNYGYTF. The variable domain in full, with the rest retrieved from reference TRBV18 and TRBJ1-2, is NAGVMQNPRHLVRRRGQEARLRCSPMKGHSHVYWYRQLPEEGLKFMVYLQKENIIDESGMPKERFSAEFPKEGPSILRIQQVVRGDSAAYFCASSPSTGLNYGYTFGSGTRLTVV.

As DNA, the CDR3 is TGTGCCAGTAGTAACGGACTCATAGAGACCCAGTACTTC. It specifies CASSNGLIETQYF. The J gene is TRBJ2-5, the V gene TRBV19, with D perhaps matching TRBD2 (5 bases). This CDR3 region has 13 residues. CDR1 and CDR2 from the germline V gene are LNHDA and SQIVND (reference sequence). Trimming pared 4 bases from V and 4 bases from J, leaving 10 bases between.

The chain uses TRBV6-5 and TRBJ1-2; 7 bases are shared with TRBD1. Germline V lookup: CDR1 MNHEY, CDR2 SVGAGI. The CDR3 extends over 14 amino acids. The trim removed 5 bases at V and 8 bases at J, leaving 11 bases unmatched. The CDR3 sequence is CASSPLTGSHGYTF. CDR3 DNA sequence: TGTGCCAGCAGTCCCTTGACAGGGTCTCACGGCTACACCTTC.

Concerning this clone: The same CDR3 is also encoded by other DNA sequences in this sample. V is TRBV5-6 and J is TRBJ2-4; the D is unclear. Trimming cost V 2 bases and J 1 base, with 7 bases left between them. The CDR3 length is 14 residues. The germline V gene has CDR1 SGHDT and CDR2 YYEEEE. The CDR3 DNA is TGTGCCAGCAGCTTAGGCGGCGCCAAAAACATTCAGTACTTC. This gives the protein CASSLGGAKNIQYF.

This chain uses TRBV4-1 with TRBJ2-7; 10 nucleotides match TRBD1. The junction had 10 bases not matched to a gene; V was cut back by 2 bases and J by 6 bases. The CDR3 covers 16 residues. CDR1 and CDR2 (germline): MGHRA, YSYEKL. In DNA form, the CDR3 reads TGCGCCAGCAGCCAACCCCGGGACAGGGGTTTCTCCGAGCAGTACTTC. Residues: CASSQPRDRGFSEQYF.

The chain uses TRBV9 and TRBJ2-1; D might be TRBD2 (8 bases). The germline gives CDR1 SGDLS, CDR2 YYNGEE. CDR3 length: 16 amino acids. V was trimmed by 3 bases and J by 6 bases, leaving 19 bases between them. The CDR3 reads CASSDRQGREGNEQFF. CDR3 DNA sequence: TGTGCCAGCAGCGACCGACAGGGCCGGGAGGGCAATGAGCAGTTCTTC.

The gene calls are TRBV30 and TRBJ2-4; 9 bases agree with TRBD2. The germline V gene has CDR1 GTSNPN and CDR2 SVGIG (reference sequence). V shed 2 bases and J 1 base; nucleotides not matched to a gene: 9. The CDR3 covers 17 residues. The CDR3 DNA follows: TGTGCCTGGAGTCCCAGCGGGAGGTTTTTGGCCAAAAACATTCAGTACTTC. It yields the protein CAWSPSGRFLAKNIQYF. The full variable domain, with the rest looked up from reference TRBV30 and TRBJ2-4, is SQTIHQWPATLVQPVGSPLSLECTVEGTSNPNLYWYRQAAGRGLQLLFYSVGIGQISSEVPQNLSASRPQDRQFILSSKKLLLSDSGFYLCAWSPSGRFLAKNIQYFGAGTRLSVL.

The chain links TRBV5-1 to TRBJ1-1, with D unclear. V was shortened by 0 bases and J by 0 bases, with 9 bases between the two germline ends. The CDR3 loop spans 15 amino acids. The germline CDR1 and CDR2 sequences are SGHRS and YFSETQ. The CDR3 nucleotides are TGCGCCAGCAGCTTGGAGACCGTAATGAACACTGAAGCTTTCTTT. Its protein is CASSLETVMNTEAFF.

The V call is TRBV6-6, the J call TRBJ2-7, with D perhaps matching TRBD1 or TRBD2 (5 bases each). V lost 5 bases and J lost 6, with 17 bases in between. Germline assignment: CDR1 MNHNY and CDR2 SVGAGI (reference sequence). The CDR3 consists of 14 residues. The CDR3 loop is CASSRQISGGEQYF. Written as DNA, the CDR3 is TGTGCCAGCAGTAGACAGATCTCTGGGGGCGAGCAGTACTTC.